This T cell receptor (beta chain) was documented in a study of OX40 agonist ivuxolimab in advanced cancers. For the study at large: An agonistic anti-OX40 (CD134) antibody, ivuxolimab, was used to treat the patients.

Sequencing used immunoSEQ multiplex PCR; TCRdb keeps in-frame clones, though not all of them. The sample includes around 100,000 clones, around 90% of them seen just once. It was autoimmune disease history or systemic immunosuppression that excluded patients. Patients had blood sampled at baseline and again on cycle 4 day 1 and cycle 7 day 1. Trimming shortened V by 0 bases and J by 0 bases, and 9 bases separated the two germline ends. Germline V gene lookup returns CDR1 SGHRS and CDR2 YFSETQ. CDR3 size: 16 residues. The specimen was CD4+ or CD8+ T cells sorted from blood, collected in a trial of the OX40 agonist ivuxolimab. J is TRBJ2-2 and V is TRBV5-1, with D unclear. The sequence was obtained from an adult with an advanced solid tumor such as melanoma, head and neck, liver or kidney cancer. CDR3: CASSLGARTNTGELFF. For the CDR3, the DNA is TGCGCCAGCAGCTTGGGAGCCAGGACGAACACCGGGGAGCTGTTTTTT.